Reported below is one T cell receptor (beta chain). The data originate from a study of T cell responses to AZD1222 COVID-19 vaccine. CDR1 and CDR2 from the germline V gene are SGHRS and YFSETQ. This CDR3 spans 14 amino acids. V shed 3 bases and J shed 8 bases, with 17 bases lying between them. Libraries were prepared by immunoSEQ multiplex PCR; TCRdb keeps only in-frame clonotypes and omits some of them. The data hold about 110,000 clones, with under 95% observed a single time. The V and J genes are TRBV5-1 and TRBJ1-2; D is ambiguous. This TCR derives from an adult in good health. The specimen comprised peripheral blood, sampled on day 0 of AZD1222 vaccination. CDR3 sequence reads: CASSSAGSLGGYTF. CDR3 DNA sequence: TGCGCCAGCAGCTCGGCGGGGTCCCTCGGAGGCTACACCTTC.